The source of this T cell receptor beta chain is a study of blood T cell repertoires in COVID-19. Study context: Whether acute or convalescent, the COVID-19 samples came from the United States, Italy and Spain. In each case, the material was cDNA or gDNA derived from T cells, B-cell-depleted T cells, or PBMCs.

In this sample, this clone turned up once. As handled by the study authors: The authors estimated nucleated cell counts from reference gene primer amplification. The protocol was immunoSEQ multiplex PCR, while the TCRdb copy is restricted to in-frame clones and leaves out a portion. V, J and clone size are taken as reported in that table, and D and trimming were inferred from the DNA itself. The profile covers more than 300,000 clones, with around 83% appearing a single time and approximately 5% taken by the ten largest. Germline V gives CDR1 SGDLS, CDR2 YYNGEE. The CDR3 covers 18 residues. V dropped 3 bases and J dropped 0 bases, with 21 bases sitting between them. Membership in each cohort depended on participant-reported clinical history.

This TCR derives from a woman aged 50 to 60 who had recovered from COVID-19. The V call is TRBV9, the J call TRBJ1-1, with D unresolved. Input material: PBMCs or T cells enriched from blood (not recorded which). CDR3 residues: CASSDLGWASTLNTEAFF. As DNA, the CDR3 is TGTGCCAGCAGCGACCTGGGTTGGGCCAGTACCTTGAACACTGAAGCTTTCTTT.